This TCR beta chain was sequenced in a study of T cells expressing NK-cell markers. On the study more broadly: Repertoires of TCR beta were obtained from T cells sorted as CD3+CD56+NKG2C+, CD3+CD56+NKG2C- and CD3+CD56-NKG2C+.

There are 16 residues in the CDR3. Germline CDR1 is KGHSH and CDR2 is LQKENI. Study-wide points: Expanded clones of NKG2C+ T cells had an unclear HCMV specificity. Roughly 1.0-7.0% of CD8+ T cells in more than five donors belonged to dominant NKG2C+ clonotypes.

With the 5' RACE reads reprocessed, TCRdb shows one record per CDR3 protein and no DNA. This table lists 400,000 to 450,000 distinct CDR3 sequences. About this clonotype itself: Its antigen is unknown.

The specimen was blood T cells: a sorted CD56 or NKG2C T cell subset, CD4+ or CD8+ T cells, or bulk PBMC T cells (not recorded which). This rearrangement joins TRBV18 to TRBJ2-1; the TCRdb D gene call, TRBD1, has no DNA to confirm it. This clonotype was sampled from a woman between 18 and 69 years old in good health. CDR3 region: CASSPPGGLSYNEQFF.